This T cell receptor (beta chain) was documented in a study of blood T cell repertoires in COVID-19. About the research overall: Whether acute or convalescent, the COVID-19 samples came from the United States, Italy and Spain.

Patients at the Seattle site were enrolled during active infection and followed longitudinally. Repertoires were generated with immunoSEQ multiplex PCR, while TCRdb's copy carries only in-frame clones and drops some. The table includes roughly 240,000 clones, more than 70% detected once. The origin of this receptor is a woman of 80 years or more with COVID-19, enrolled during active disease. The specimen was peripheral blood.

As DNA, the CDR3 is TGTGCCAGCAGCGTCGGACAGGGCGGTCGGTCTGAAGCTTTCTTT. This codes for CASSVGQGGRSEAFF. The rearrangement uses TRBV7-2 and TRBJ1-1; 8 bases align to TRBD1. CDR3 length equals 15 residues. The junction had 11 bases not matched to a gene; V was cut back by 5 bases and J by 6 bases. Germline V CDR1 and CDR2: SGHTA, FQGNSA.